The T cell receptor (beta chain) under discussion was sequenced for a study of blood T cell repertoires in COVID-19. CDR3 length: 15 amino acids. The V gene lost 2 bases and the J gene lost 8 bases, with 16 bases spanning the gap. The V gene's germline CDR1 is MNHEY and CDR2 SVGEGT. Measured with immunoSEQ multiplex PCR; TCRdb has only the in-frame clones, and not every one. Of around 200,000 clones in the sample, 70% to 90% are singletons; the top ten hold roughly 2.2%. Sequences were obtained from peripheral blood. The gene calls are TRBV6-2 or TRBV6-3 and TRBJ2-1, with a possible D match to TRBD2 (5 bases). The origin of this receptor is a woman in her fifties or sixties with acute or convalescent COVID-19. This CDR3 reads CASSYANPPRDEQFF. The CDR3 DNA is TGTGCCAGCAGTTACGCGAACCCACCGCGGGATGAGCAGTTCTTC.